One sample yielded the 3 T cell receptor beta chains listed below, sequenced in a study of T-cell reconstitution after alpha-beta-depleted transplantation in children. The TCRbeta library was prepared with unique molecular identifiers. One entry per CDR3 protein results from TCRdb running MiXCR on the PCR reads. The sample lists about 1,000,000 distinct CDR3 sequences; about 30% were seen once. Source: PBMCs, mostly from graft donor cells, taken 360 days after TCRalphabeta/CD19-depleted stem cell transplant. These TCRs come from a boy under three years old who had a stem cell transplant for SCID, so the T cells may come from the graft donor.

The chain is built from TRBV5-1 and TRBJ2-5; 8 nucleotides agree with TRBD1. J was trimmed by 4 bases and V by 3 bases; bases with no gene match: 8. The CDR3 has 15 residues. CDR1 and CDR2 from the germline V gene are SGHRS and YFSETQ. The CDR3 coding sequence is TGCGCCAGCAGCTCATACCCTACAGGGGGAGAGACCCAGTACTTC. Protein: CASSSYPTGGETQYF.

The rearrangement joins TRBV20-1 to TRBJ1-1, with TRBD1 identical over 7 bases. CDR3 length: 11 amino acids. The V gene's germline CDR1 is DFQATT and CDR2 SNEGSKA (reference sequence). The CDR3 sequence: CLVQGDTEAFF. In DNA, the CDR3 is TGCCTAGTCCAGGGGGACACTGAAGCTTTCTTT.

This clonotype has more than one count but fewer than ten. V and J are TRBV12-3 or TRBV12-4 and TRBJ2-6; D is uncertain. V shed 6 bases and J shed 3 bases, with 6 bases lying between them. The CDR3 sequence is 13 residues long. CDR3 coding DNA: TGTGCCAGCAGCCGATTTGGGGCCAACGTCCTGACTTTC. It is translated as CASSRFGANVLTF.